The clone carrying this T cell receptor beta chain was seen a handful of times. Antigen: not known. This sample is part of a study of T-cell reconstitution after alpha-beta-depleted transplantation in children. The TCRbeta library incorporated unique molecular identifiers. Each CDR3 protein is one row after TCRdb ran MiXCR on the PCR reads. The data hold 450,000 to 550,000 distinct CDR3 sequences, with 10% to 12% observed a single time. Findings and limits, study-wide: Recipient T cells and thymic progenitors that survived gave rise to the high TCRbeta diversity observed at day 60 in some patients. One year post-transplant, T-cell counts and diversity were largely derived from T cells produced anew. Reportedly, alpha-beta T cells present about two months post-transplant originated from several hundred expanded clones of graft origin.

This CDR3 contains 14 residues. CDR1 is SGHRS, CDR2 YFSETQ, per germline. The V segment lost 1 base and the J segment 10 bases; nucleotides outside the gene matches: 6. Sequencing used PBMCs, mostly from graft donor cells, obtained 180 days after TCRalphabeta/CD19-depleted stem cell transplant. This chain links TRBV5-1 with TRBJ2-1; 9 bases are a match to TRBD2. The TCR originated in a female patient aged 2-15 years who had a stem cell transplant for aplastic anemia, so the T cells may come from the graft donor. This CDR3 reads CASSLRLAGMEQFF. Written as DNA, the CDR3 is TGCGCCAGCAGCTTGCGGCTAGCGGGAATGGAGCAGTTCTTC.